This T cell receptor (beta chain) was sequenced for a study of blood T cells in healthy people across ages. The donors, healthy Caucasians from Russia, were aged 6 to 90. About this clonotype itself: Its antigen remains unidentified.

A second PCR of roughly 6 to 12 cycles used a sample-barcoded 5' primer and a J-beta primer mix. Each cDNA molecule received a tag from a template-switch adaptor that had 12 random nucleotides. TCRdb recomputed calls from the 5' RACE reads with MiXCR, one row per CDR3 protein. The top ten clones hold about 32% of a sample with around 650,000 distinct CDR3 sequences, around 43% of them seen once. The V and J ends lost 0 bases and 3 bases respectively, with 6 bases between them. Germline-derived CDR1 and CDR2 are SGDLS and YYNGEE. This CDR3 spans 13 amino acids. Study results and caveats: Donors of long life had a larger count of naive CD4+ cells and greater diversity than aged donors. Unsorted PBMCs blocked a conclusive comparison of naive and antigen-experienced cells.

The J gene is TRBJ1-1, the V gene TRBV9; D is undetermined. The sequenced sample was blood. The receptor was derived from a man older than 75 in good health. In DNA, the CDR3 is TGTGCCAGCAGCGTAGGCGTGGACACTGAAGCTTTCTTT. It yields the protein CASSVGVDTEAFF.